This paragraph reports one TCR beta chain. Treatment defined: 15 Gy SBRT to primary tumor, nephrectomy 4 weeks later. The tumor was a clear cell renal cell carcinoma. These data originate in a study of radiation and T cells in renal cell carcinoma. Here immunoSEQ multiplex PCR was the method, and the copy in TCRdb shows in-frame clones only, minus some. The sample includes 19,000 or so clones, just over 60% of them seen just once. V shed 4 bases and J shed 7 bases, with 13 bases lying between them. CDR3 size: 13 residues. The germline gives CDR1 ENHRY, CDR2 SYGVKD. This receptor was identified in a woman in her 70s with renal cell carcinoma. The sample in question was tumor tissue, obtained from a patient whose treatment included radiotherapy and nephrectomy. V is TRBV10-3 and J is TRBJ1-1; D ambiguous. CDR3 sequence reads: CAISGPDEDEAFF. The CDR3 coding sequence is TGTGCCATCAGTGGGCCAGACGAGGATGAAGCTTTCTTT.